Listed below are T cell receptor beta chains from one sample, sequenced in a study of cytomegalovirus exposure and HLA in healthy donors. Clones were sequenced by immunoSEQ multiplex PCR, and TCRdb holds only the in-frame ones, with some missing. The table has about 34,000 clones, 65% to 90% seen once. Sequenced sample: PBMCs. Receptor source: a woman between 18 and 29 years old in good health and CMV-seropositive. The CDR3 runs from the conserved cysteine through the conserved F or W. Fields, in order: V gene, D gene, J gene, clone size, CDR3 DNA, CDR3 protein. A D gene is named only where the DNA matches it firmly. Some rows mark clone size as missing; the rest say once, few, many or name a class of expanded clone.

V gene: TRBV7-9; D gene: TRBD2; J gene: TRBJ2-2; clone size: few; CDR3 DNA: TGTGCCAGCAGCTTAGTGAGCGGGACTATGAACACCGGGGAGCTGTTTTTT; CDR3 protein: CASSLVSGTMNTGELFF
V gene: TRBV5-1; D gene: NA; J gene: TRBJ1-5; clone size: NA; CDR3 DNA: TGCGCCAGCAGCATGGGAGGGGGACCGAATCAGCCCCAGCATTTT; CDR3 protein: CASSMGGGPNQPQHF
V gene: TRBV7-8; D gene: NA; J gene: TRBJ2-2; clone size: NA; CDR3 DNA: TGTGCCAGCACGCGCGCCACGGCGAACACCGGGGAGCTGTTTTTT; CDR3 protein: CASTRATANTGELFF
V gene: TRBV27; D gene: TRBD2; J gene: TRBJ2-5; clone size: NA; CDR3 DNA: TGTGCCAGCAGTTTGGGTAGGGGGACTAGCGGGAGCAGAGAGACCCAGTACTTC; CDR3 protein: CASSLGRGTSGSRETQYF
V gene: TRBV19; D gene: TRBD1; J gene: TRBJ2-7; clone size: NA; CDR3 DNA: TGTGCCAGTAGTATAGGGACAGGGTCTCGGGAGCAGTACTTC; CDR3 protein: CASSIGTGSREQYF
V gene: TRBV5-4; D gene: NA; J gene: TRBJ1-2; clone size: NA; CDR3 DNA: TGTGCCAGCAGCACAGTAACTCCTTATGGGGGCTACACCTTC; CDR3 protein: CASSTVTPYGGYTF
V gene: TRBV4-3; D gene: NA; J gene: TRBJ1-2; clone size: NA; CDR3 DNA: TGCGCCAGCAGCCGAGAGAGGGTGTCCATGGGGGGCTACACCTTC; CDR3 protein: CASSRERVSMGGYTF
V gene: TRBV6-1; D gene: TRBD2; J gene: TRBJ2-1; clone size: few; CDR3 DNA: TGTGCCAGCACCTCCGGACTAGCGTTCTCCAATGAGCAGTTCTTC; CDR3 protein: CASTSGLAFSNEQFF
V gene: TRBV6-5; D gene: NA; J gene: TRBJ1-2; clone size: NA; CDR3 DNA: TGTGCCAGCAGTTACTCGAGCCACTATGGCTACACCTTC; CDR3 protein: CASSYSSHYGYTF
V gene: TRBV7-8; D gene: NA; J gene: TRBJ1-4; clone size: NA; CDR3 DNA: TGTGCCAGCAGCCCAGGAATGGGGAGGGAAAAACTGTTTTTT; CDR3 protein: CASSPGMGREKLFF
V gene: TRBV12-1; D gene: NA; J gene: TRBJ2-7; clone size: NA; CDR3 DNA: TGTGCCAGCCGGCCTGGGGGCCGCGAGCAGTACTTC; CDR3 protein: CASRPGGREQYF
V gene: TRBV5-1; D gene: NA; J gene: TRBJ1-2; clone size: NA; CDR3 DNA: TGCGCCAGCAGCTTGGAAGGGGCTAAATATGGCTACACCTTC; CDR3 protein: CASSLEGAKYGYTF
V gene: TRBV28; D gene: TRBD2; J gene: TRBJ2-7; clone size: NA; CDR3 DNA: TGTGCCAGCAGTTCCGATTGGGACGGGAGGGCCTGGCAGTACTTC; CDR3 protein: CASSSDWDGRAWQYF
V gene: TRBV19; D gene: NA; J gene: TRBJ2-1; clone size: NA; CDR3 DNA: TGTGCCAGTACCGACGGGAGTTTTGCCCATGAGCAGTTCTTC; CDR3 protein: CASTDGSFAHEQFF
V gene: TRBV7-9; D gene: NA; J gene: TRBJ2-3; clone size: once; CDR3 DNA: TGTGCCAGCAGCTTAGGGTCTCGGGGAAAGGCAGATACGCAGTATTTT; CDR3 protein: CASSLGSRGKADTQYF
V gene: TRBV5-6; D gene: NA; J gene: TRBJ1-5; clone size: NA; CDR3 DNA: TGTGCCAGCAGCTTGGCCGCTGGGCAGGCAAGCGGTCAGCCCCAGCATTTT; CDR3 protein: CASSLAAGQASGQPQHF
V gene: TRBV4-2; D gene: TRBD2; J gene: TRBJ2-3; clone size: NA; CDR3 DNA: TGTGCCAGCAGCCAGACTAGCGGGAGAACGATGGGTACGCAGTATTTT; CDR3 protein: CASSQTSGRTMGTQYF
V gene: TRBV18; D gene: TRBD2; J gene: TRBJ2-1; clone size: NA; CDR3 DNA: TGTGCCAGCTCACCGAAACTGACTAGCGGGAGTAGCTCCTACAATGAGCAGTTCTTC; CDR3 protein: CASSPKLTSGSSSYNEQFF
V gene: TRBV29-1; D gene: TRBD1; J gene: TRBJ1-2; clone size: NA; CDR3 DNA: TGCAGCGTTGGGGACAGGGGACCCTATGGCTACACCTTC; CDR3 protein: CSVGDRGPYGYTF
V gene: TRBV29-1; D gene: NA; J gene: TRBJ1-2; clone size: NA; CDR3 DNA: TGCAGCGTGGGCGGGGGGTTTGAAGGTGGCTACACCTTC; CDR3 protein: CSVGGGFEGGYTF
V gene: TRBV10-3; D gene: NA; J gene: TRBJ1-2; clone size: NA; CDR3 DNA: TGTGCCATCAGTTATAAAGGGAGCGGTATCGGCTACCCCTTC; CDR3 protein: CAISYKGSGIGYPF
V gene: TRBV18; D gene: TRBD1; J gene: TRBJ2-7; clone size: NA; CDR3 DNA: TGTGCCAGCTCACCCGGACAGGGGGCGCCCTACGAGCAGTACTTC; CDR3 protein: CASSPGQGAPYEQYF
V gene: TRBV5-1; D gene: TRBD2; J gene: TRBJ2-7; clone size: NA; CDR3 DNA: TGCGCCAGCCCCAAGCGGGACCTGTACTTC; CDR3 protein: CASPKRDLYF
V gene: TRBV4-3; D gene: TRBD1; J gene: TRBJ2-7; clone size: NA; CDR3 DNA: TGCGCCAGCAGCCATACGGGACAGGGAATTGCCTACGAGCAGTACTTC; CDR3 protein: CASSHTGQGIAYEQYF
V gene: TRBV28; D gene: TRBD2; J gene: TRBJ2-5; clone size: NA; CDR3 DNA: TGTGCCAGCGGTGAAATAGCGGGAGGGCCGGTAGAGACCCAGTACTTC; CDR3 protein: CASGEIAGGPVETQYF